Sequencing of this T cell receptor beta chain was carried out in a study of CD8 T cells in Susac syndrome. Sequencing of TCR beta was carried out in blood CD8+ and CD4+ T cells. The RNA input was roughly 0.45 to 1 ug, and it was reverse transcribed with random hexamers. In TCRdb, the immunoSEQ multiplex PCR reads were re-called with MiXCR into one record per CDR3 protein. The sample carries 200,000 to 250,000 distinct CDR3 sequences, 80% to 95% recorded once. There are 13 residues in the CDR3. Trimming removed 6 bases at V and 8 bases at J, with 13 bases between. CDR1 and CDR2 (germline): SGHDN, FVKESK.

The chain is built from TRBV14 and TRBJ1-4; D unclear. This clonotype was obtained from a human donor with multiple sclerosis. Sequenced input: CD4+ T cells from PBMCs. CDR3 sequence reads: CASRANLGEKLFF. In DNA, the CDR3 is TGTGCCAGCAGGGCCAACCTCGGGGAAAAACTGTTTTTT.